This entry lists 18 T cell receptor beta chains sequenced from one sample in a study of spatial heterogeneity in lung cancer (dated by TCRdb to between 2018 and 2020). The protocol used for the library was 5' RACE. The sample was run on a NextSeq 500. TCRdb reprocessing: public reads trimmed at Q25 with fastp, clones called with MiXCR, in-frame beta chains kept. Every distinct CDR3 protein forms one entry, paired with its most common genes and DNA. Here the sample has approximately 25,000 distinct CDR3 sequences; 6.9% occur a single time. The ten largest account for around an eighth of the sample. The sample's time point label, decoded: sample taken at primary tumor resection. Without any cell sorting, TCR sequencing was performed on whole RNA extracted either from tumor and nontumor lung tissue or from cryopreserved PBMC samples. The material was PBMCs, obtained at surgery. The receptors derive from a male donor with early-stage non-small cell lung cancer.

V gene TRBV19 combines with J gene TRBJ2-1, with no clear D. Germline values: CDR1 LNHDA, CDR2 SQIVND (reference sequence). The CDR3 has 13 residues. Deletions cut 1 base from V and 5 bases from J, with 6 bases between. This chain's CDR3 is CASSIGNNNEQFF. DNA for the CDR3: TGTGCCAGTAGTATAGGGAATAACAATGAGCAGTTCTTC.

The table lists this clonotype with many counts. V usage is TRBV6-5 and J usage is TRBJ1-6; 10 positions match TRBD1. The CDR3 has 16 residues. CDR1 and CDR2 from the germline V gene are MNHEY and SVGAGI. V was clipped by 7 bases and J by 13 bases; unmatched bases: 16. CDR3 nucleotide sequence: TGTGCCAGCACTTCAACGCCCGGGACAGGGGTTTTTCCCCTCCACTTT. Protein sequence: CASTSTPGTGVFPLHF.

This clonotype was recorded many times. The chain couples TRBV20-1 to TRBJ1-2; unclear D gene. Germline V gene data show CDR1 as DFQATT and CDR2 as SNEGSKA (reference sequence). Trimming left V 2 bases short and J 5 bases short, with 18 bases between. The CDR3 length is 15 residues. CDR3 amino acids: CSARSPHLSGYGYTF. The CDR3 region has the DNA TGCAGTGCTAGATCCCCACACCTATCCGGATATGGCTACACCTTC.

By proportion, this clonotype is medium-sized. The chain joins TRBV20-1 to TRBJ2-7; tentatively, D is TRBD2 (6 bases). In germline, CDR1 is DFQATT, CDR2 SNEGSKA (reference sequence). Trimming pared 3 bases from V and 2 bases from J, leaving 8 bases between. The CDR3 runs 12 residues. The CDR3 spells CSASGGAYEQYV. Written as DNA, the CDR3 is TGCAGTGCTAGCGGAGGGGCCTACGAGCAGTACGTC.

This clonotype was seen repeatedly, ten times or more. CDR3 sequence: CSARLAGGKTQYF. The CDR3, as DNA: TGCAGTGCTAGACTAGCGGGGGGGAAGACCCAGTACTTC. The chain employs TRBV20-1 and TRBJ2-5, with 12 bases identical to TRBD2. V shed 2 bases, J shed 6 bases, and the junction held 1 base outside the gene matches. Germline V gives CDR1 DFQATT, CDR2 SNEGSKA (reference sequence). This CDR3 region has 13 residues.

This clonotype was seen many times. The V gene is TRBV12-3 or TRBV12-4, the J gene TRBJ2-4, with D possibly matching TRBD2 (6 bases). Trimming took off 6 bases at V and 6 bases at J, with 18 bases between the two ends. This CDR3 has 15 residues. CDR3 protein: CASSLSGAVGNIQYF. The CDR3 DNA is TGTGCCAGCAGCCTTAGCGGTGCGGTGGGAAACATTCAGTACTTC.

The table lists this clonotype with many counts. The chain is built from TRBV5-1 and TRBJ1-2; D is possibly TRBD1 (5 bases). There are 14 residues in the CDR3. V shed 3 bases and J shed 5 bases, with 14 bases lying between them. The germline CDR1 and CDR2 sequences are SGHRS and YFSETQ. The CDR3 reads CASSSGGALYGYTF. The CDR3 nucleotides read TGCGCCAGCAGCTCGGGCGGGGCCCTATATGGCTACACCTTC.

CDR3 DNA: TGTGCCAGCAGGGACCATTCCTCCTCTCCCACCGGGGAGCTGTTTTTT. Its protein is CASRDHSSSPTGELFF. The J gene is TRBJ2-2, the V gene TRBV9; no clear D. The V end lost 5 bases, the J end lost 4 bases, and 18 bases lay between the germline ends. Germline CDR1 SGDLS, CDR2 YYNGEE. The length of the CDR3 is 16 residues.

The chain uses TRBV27 and TRBJ2-1; 11 bases match TRBD2. This CDR3 has 16 residues. Germline V gives CDR1 MNHEY, CDR2 SMNVEV (reference sequence). J gave up 7 bases and V 3 bases, and 8 bases lay outside the gene matches. The CDR3 DNA sequence: TGTGCCAGCAGTTTCCAGGGACTAGCGGAGCAAAATGAGCAGTTCTTC. It codes for CASSFQGLAEQNEQFF.

This clonotype was observed at least ten times. V and J are TRBV5-6 and TRBJ1-6; D possibly corresponds to TRBD1 (5 bases). This CDR3 contains 16 residues. CDR1 SGHDT and CDR2 YYEEEE come from the germline V gene. The V end was cut by 1 base, the J end by 1 base, with 9 bases between. The CDR3 DNA is TGTGCCAGCAGCTTGAGGGGCGGTTCCTATAATTCACCCCTCCACTTT. Protein product: CASSLRGGSYNSPLHF.

In this sample, this clonotype turned up many times. The rearrangement links TRBV2 to TRBJ2-6; no firm D call. The CDR3 spans 12 residues. V lost 6 bases, J lost 4 bases, and 4 bases lay in between. Germline V gives CDR1 SNHLY, CDR2 FYNNEI. The CDR3 sequence is CASRSGANVLTF. Written as DNA, the CDR3 is TGTGCCAGCAGATCCGGGGCCAACGTCCTGACTTTC. Combining the CDR3 with reference TRBV2 and TRBJ2-6 gives the whole variable domain EPEVTQTPSHQVTQMGQEVILRCVPISNHLYFYWYRQILGQKVEFLVSFYNNEISEKSEIFDDQFSVERPDGSNFTLKIRSTKLEDSAMYFCASRSGANVLTFGAGSRLTVL.

This clonotype appeared many times. The J gene is TRBJ2-2, the V gene TRBV7-2; a possible D gene is TRBD1 (6 bases). The CDR3 sequence is 13 residues long. Trimming removed 3 bases from V and 7 bases from J, with 9 bases in between. Germline values: CDR1 SGHTA, CDR2 FQGNSA. CDR3 loop: CASSFQGLGELFF. The CDR3 DNA is TGTGCCAGCAGCTTCCAGGGGCTCGGGGAGCTGTTTTTT.

By proportion, this clonotype is medium-sized. V usage is TRBV4-2 and J usage is TRBJ1-2; D unclear. This CDR3 spans 14 amino acids. With 0 bases removed from V and 7 bases from J, the gap between germline ends came to 12 bases. Per the germline V gene, CDR1 is LGHNA and CDR2 is YNFKEQ. Here the CDR3 reads CASSQETQAGGYTF. The CDR3, as DNA: TGTGCCAGCAGCCAAGAAACCCAGGCGGGTGGCTACACCTTC.

This clonotype showed up just a few times. V gene TRBV12-3 or TRBV12-4 combines with J gene TRBJ2-5; D uncertain. The CDR3 is 13 residues long. The ends were cut back, 5 bases at V and 2 bases at J, with 9 bases in the middle. This chain's CDR3 is CASSPDLQETQYF. Here the CDR3 DNA reads TGTGCCAGCAGTCCCGACCTTCAAGAGACCCAGTACTTC.

This clonotype has a count of ten or more. This chain links TRBV7-2 with TRBJ1-4; no definite D call. This CDR3 region has 17 residues. Per germline, CDR1 SGHTA and CDR2 FQGNSA. V lost 5 bases and J 0 bases, leaving 16 bases between the germline ends. CDR3 nucleotide sequence: TGTGCCAGCAGCCCAATCCCCCAGACAACAACTAATGAAAAACTGTTTTTT. This gives the protein CASSPIPQTTTNEKLFF.

In its sample, this clonotype was seen a few times. The chain employs TRBV12-3 or TRBV12-4 and TRBJ2-5, with D perhaps matching TRBD1 or TRBD2 (5 bases each). This CDR3 comprises 12 residues. Deletions cut 6 bases from V and 6 bases from J, with 11 bases between. CDR3 sequence (DNA): TGTGCCAGCAGCTGGGACGGGCAGACCCAGTACTTC. Amino acid sequence: CASSWDGQTQYF.

This clonotype was detected ten times or more. This chain links TRBV10-2 with TRBJ1-1; 10 bases are shared with TRBD1. V gave up 8 bases and J gave up 11 bases; unmatched junction bases: 5. Germline V gives CDR1 WSHSY, CDR2 SAAADI. The CDR3 has 11 residues. CDR3 DNA: TGCGCCAGCGGACAGGGGGTGCAGGCTTTCTTT. Its translation: CASGQGVQAFF.

This clonotype was picked up many times. The genes are TRBV6-1 and TRBJ1-1; TRBD1 matches 7 bases. This CDR3 is 14 amino acids long. Looked up from germline, CDR1 is MNHNS and CDR2 is SASEGT. The J segment lost 2 bases and the V segment lost 7 bases, leaving 7 bases of the junction unmatched. The CDR3 sequence is CASTLTGVNTEAFF. The CDR3 region has the DNA TGTGCCAGCACCTTAACAGGGGTTAACACTGAAGCTTTCTTT.